The rows below give T cell receptor beta chains drawn from one sample of a study of blood T cell repertoires in COVID-19. Clones were sequenced by immunoSEQ multiplex PCR, and TCRdb holds only the in-frame ones, with some missing. The sample lists over 150,000 clones; around 84% were seen once. Sequencing input: peripheral blood. The source of these receptors is a man aged 35-49 years with active or convalescent COVID-19. Both conserved end residues are part of each CDR3. D genes are given only for firm matches. Some rows have no size entry. The others give once, few or many, or a class for an expanded clone.

v_gene	j_gene	d_gene	abundance	CDR3nt	CDR3aa
TRBV3-1/TRBV3-2	TRBJ2-3	.	once	TGTGCCAGCAGCCGCCGAACGGGGACAGATACGCAGTATTTT	CASSRRTGTDTQYF
TRBV6-5	TRBJ2-5	.	once	TGTGCCAGCACTAATACAGGGATCGGCCAAGAGACCCAGTACTTC	CASTNTGIGQETQYF
TRBV18	TRBJ1-2	.	.	TGTGCCAGCTCACCAAGGGGCTATGGCTACACCTTC	CASSPRGYGYTF
TRBV5-6	TRBJ1-2	.	.	TGTGCCAGCACCTCAGGCTATGGCTACACCTTC	CASTSGYGYTF
TRBV2	TRBJ1-4	TRBD1	.	TGTGCCAGCAGCCCTTGGCAGGGGGCAAATGAAAAACTGTTTTTT	CASSPWQGANEKLFF
TRBV5-1	TRBJ1-2	.	.	TGCGCCAGCAGCTTGAACAGGGCTGACTATGGCTACACCTTC	CASSLNRADYGYTF
TRBV28	TRBJ1-6	TRBD1	.	TGTGCCAGCAGTTTTATTGGGACAGGGAATTCACCCCTCCACTTT	CASSFIGTGNSPLHF
TRBV3-1/TRBV3-2	TRBJ2-1	.	.	TGTGCCAGCAGCCAAGCCGCGACAGGCCTCAATGAGCAGTTCTTC	CASSQAATGLNEQFF
TRBV9	TRBJ2-3	.	.	TGTGCCAGCAGCGCCGGACAGACCAGCACAGATACGCAGTATTTT	CASSAGQTSTDTQYF
TRBV5-1	TRBJ1-1	.	few	TGCGCCAGCAGCTTGGTCTGGCAACCGAACACTGAAGCTTTCTTT	CASSLVWQPNTEAFF
TRBV5-6	TRBJ1-1	.	.	TGTGCCAGCAGCTCCGAGGTCGACGCCGTTGCTGAAGCTTTCTTT	CASSSEVDAVAEAFF
TRBV27	TRBJ1-1	TRBD1	.	TGTGCCAGCAGGACATCGACAGGGGGAAATACTGAAGCTTTCTTT	CASRTSTGGNTEAFF
TRBV5-1	TRBJ1-1	.	.	TGCGCCAGCAGCGCCAACAGGGCGGAGACCGAAGCTTTCTTT	CASSANRAETEAFF
TRBV4-1	TRBJ2-7	TRBD2	.	TGCGCCAGCAGCCAGGAAGCGGGGGCCGAGGGAGAGCAGTACTTC	CASSQEAGAEGEQYF
TRBV3-1/TRBV3-2	TRBJ2-3	TRBD2	.	TGTGCCAGCAGCCAAGTCGTAGGGGGCGGGACTAGCCGTTTGGATACGCAGTATTTT	CASSQVVGGGTSRLDTQYF
TRBV7-9	TRBJ2-1	.	.	TGTGCCAGCAGCGACAGGAATGAGCAGTTCTTC	CASSDRNEQFF
TRBV7-9	TRBJ2-7	TRBD1	.	TGTGCCAGCAGCTTCCATGACAGGGGATACGAGCAGTACTTC	CASSFHDRGYEQYF
TRBV18	TRBJ2-7	TRBD2	.	TGTGCCAGCTCACCACCGGGGAGGGACGAGCAGTACTTC	CASSPPGRDEQYF
TRBV7-9	TRBJ1-4	.	.	TGTGCCAGCAGCTCCCCGGACAGCCCCAATGAAAAACTGTTTTTT	CASSSPDSPNEKLFF
TRBV2	TRBJ1-5	.	.	TGTGCCAGCAGTGCAGGACAAGATAGCAATCAGCCCCAGCATTTT	CASSAGQDSNQPQHF
TRBV5-4	TRBJ2-2	.	.	TGTGCCAGCAGCTCCTACGGCGGGGAGCTGTTTTTT	CASSSYGGELFF
TRBV4-2	TRBJ2-7	.	.	TGTGCCAGCAGCACTTCGACTAGTGGATACGAGCAGTACTTC	CASSTSTSGYEQYF
TRBV6-5	TRBJ2-7	.	.	TGTGCCAGCACTACGGCCTACGAGCAGTACTTC	CASTTAYEQYF
TRBV12-3/TRBV12-4	TRBJ1-2	.	.	TGTGCCAGCAGTTTAGCGCTCGGCGGTAGACTCGCCTTC	CASSLALGGRLAF
TRBV9	TRBJ1-2	.	.	TGTGCCAGCAGCGTTCATAACTATGGCTACACCTTC	CASSVHNYGYTF
TRBV4-1	TRBJ2-7	.	.	TGCGCCAGCAGCCAAGACCCCGGGGGCTCCTACGAGCAGTACTTC	CASSQDPGGSYEQYF
TRBV30	TRBJ2-5	TRBD2	.	TGTGCCTGGAGTGTAGGGGCCAGCGGGACGGAGACCCAGTACTTC	CAWSVGASGTETQYF
TRBV3-1/TRBV3-2	TRBJ1-3	.	.	TGTGCCAGCAGCCAAGATCCTGGGAGCTCATCTGGAAACACCATATATTTT	CASSQDPGSSSGNTIYF
TRBV28	TRBJ1-1	.	once	TGTGCCAGCAGTTCGCGGGGGCTGAACACTGAAGCTTTCTTT	CASSSRGLNTEAFF
TRBV10-3	TRBJ2-3	.	.	TGTGCCATCAGTGAGTCGACTAGCACAGATACGCAGTATTTT	CAISESTSTDTQYF
TRBV5-4	TRBJ2-5	TRBD2	.	TGTGCCAGCAGCTTGGCGCGTAGCGGGGGAACAGAGACCCAGTACTTC	CASSLARSGGTETQYF
TRBV19	TRBJ1-4	.	.	TGTGCCAGTACTCGGCAGGGGTACGAAAAACTGTTTTTT	CASTRQGYEKLFF
TRBV24-1	TRBJ2-1	TRBD2	few	TGTGCCACCAGTGATTTCCGGACTAGGGAATACAATGAGCAGTTCTTC	CATSDFRTREYNEQFF
TRBV7-2	TRBJ2-1	.	.	TGTGCCAGCAGCTTAGACGGGGTCTACAATGAGCAGTTCTTC	CASSLDGVYNEQFF
TRBV7-2	TRBJ2-3	TRBD2	.	TGTGCCAGCAGCCAGGGGACTAGTTGGGATACGCAGTATTTT	CASSQGTSWDTQYF
TRBV4-1	TRBJ2-1	.	.	TGCGCCAGCAGCCAAGGGTTCAGTGAGCAGTTCTTC	CASSQGFSEQFF
TRBV12-3/TRBV12-4	TRBJ2-1	TRBD2	.	TGTGCCAGCAACCCCCGGGGGGTCAATGAGCAGTTCTTC	CASNPRGVNEQFF
TRBV6-6	TRBJ1-5	TRBD1	.	TGTGCCAGCACGGGACAGGGTAGAAATCAGCCCCAGCATTTT	CASTGQGRNQPQHF
TRBV12-3/TRBV12-4	TRBJ2-6	.	.	TGTGCCAGCGGCCCTTCTGGGGCCAACGTCCTGACTTTC	CASGPSGANVLTF